One and the same sample provided the 10 T cell receptor beta chains below, sequenced in a study of T cell clonality in common variable immunodeficiency. The method was immunoSEQ multiplex PCR; TCRdb's version includes in-frame clones alone and lacks a portion of them. Listed for the sample are 35,000 or so clones, none seen a single time. Material: peripheral blood mononuclear cells. The receptor source for this set is a person aged 18-70 years in good health.

This clone has ten or more counts. The read ends 3 residues before the CDR3 terminus; that terminus is restored from the germline J gene. The V gene is TRBV20-1, the J gene TRBJ2-3; maybe TRBD2 (6 bases). Germline-derived CDR1 and CDR2 are DFQATT and SNEGSKA (reference sequence). This CDR3 is built from 15 residues. Trimming stripped 3 bases from V and 3 bases from J, with 16 bases between. The CDR3 DNA, read in part, is TGCAGTGCTAGGGGACTCGCCCTTGCGACAGATACG. This translates into CSARGLALATDT. The full CDR3 protein reads CSARGLALATDTQYF.

This clone was detected ten times or more. The read falls 3 residues short of the CDR3 end, and the missing part is taken from the germline J gene. The V gene is TRBV6-1, the J gene TRBJ1-4; D is unclear. CDR3 size: 15 residues. Trimming cost V 4 bases and J 7 bases, with 16 bases left between them. The germline V gene encodes CDR1 MNHNS and CDR2 SASEGT. The CDR3 sequence: CASSAYRHRGEKLFF. CDR3 DNA (partial): TGTGCCAGCAGTGCTTACAGACACCGGGGTGAAAAA.

This clone has ten or more counts. The read terminates 3 residues ahead of where the CDR3 ends, so the germline J gene completes it. The J gene is TRBJ1-1, the V gene TRBV19; TRBD1 matches at 7 bases. The germline V gene has CDR1 LNHDA and CDR2 SQIVND (reference sequence). This CDR3 region has 13 residues. The CDR3 here is CASNPGQTEVAFF. The DNA read from the CDR3 is TGTGCCAGTAACCCGGGACAGACTGAAGTG.

On this clone itself: Read sequence stops 3 residues before the CDR3 end, and the germline J gene provides the missing end. The V and J genes are TRBV7-9 and TRBJ2-1; perhaps TRBD1 as D (6 bases). This CDR3 comprises 12 residues. The germline V gene encodes CDR1 SEHNR and CDR2 FQNEAQ (reference sequence). The sequenced CDR3 bases are TGTTCCGGCAGCTTCCCAGGGGATGAG. Encoded protein: CSGSFPGDE. The whole CDR3 sequence reads CSGSFPGDEQFF.

This clone was seen ten or more times. Read coverage stops 3 residues before the CDR3 terminus; the germline J gene supplies the remainder. The chain joins TRBV12-3 or TRBV12-4 to TRBJ1-1; TRBD1 is a possible D gene (5 bases). The CDR3 consists of 13 residues. The DNA read from the CDR3 is TGTGCCAGCAGTTCCGGGACTCACGGCGAA. It encodes CASSSGTHGE. The whole CDR3 protein is CASSSGTHGEAFF.

In its sample, this clone was seen many times. Read data end 3 residues before the CDR3 end; the end is taken from the germline J gene. The chain employs TRBV19 and TRBJ2-3; 12 nucleotides align to TRBD2. The V segment lost 0 bases and the J segment 6 bases; nucleotides outside the gene matches: 10. Per germline, CDR1 LNHDA and CDR2 SQIVND (reference sequence). CDR3 length: 18 amino acids. CDR3 region: CASSIEPTSGGPRDTQYF. The CDR3 DNA, read in part, is TGTGCCAGTAGTATAGAGCCGACTAGCGGGGGCCCCCGGGATACG.

This clone showed up many times. The DNA ends 3 residues before the CDR3 does, and the rest of the CDR3 is filled in from the germline J gene. This chain uses TRBV7-2 with TRBJ2-1; D is undetermined. The CDR3 sequence is 13 residues long. Germline values: CDR1 SGHTA, CDR2 FQGNSA. The V gene lost 0 bases and the J gene lost 9 bases, with 9 bases spanning the gap. The CDR3 bases that were read are TGTGCCAGCAGCTTAGCAGAAGCGATTGAG. Translating gives CASSLAEAIE. The complete CDR3 reads CASSLAEAIEQFF. Using reference TRBV7-2 and TRBJ2-1 for the parts outside the CDR3, the full variable domain is GAGVSQSPSNKVTEKGKDVELRCDPISGHTALYWYRQSLGQGLEFLIYFQGNSAPDKSGLPSDRFSAERTGGSVSTLTIQRTQQEDSAVYLCASSLAEAIEQFFGPGTRLTVL.

The sample holds many counts of this clone. From the germline J gene comes the end of the CDR3, since the read stops 3 residues before it. V gene TRBV9 combines with J gene TRBJ2-2; TRBD2 might be the D (5 bases). The CDR3 has 14 amino acids. Germline CDR1 and CDR2: SGDLS and YYNGEE. V was trimmed by 0 bases and J by 7 bases, leaving 10 bases between them. CDR3 amino acids: CASSVARVDGELFF. Partial CDR3 DNA: TGTGCCAGCAGCGTAGCGCGGGTTGACGGGGAG.

This clone was counted ten times or more. From the germline J gene comes the end of the CDR3, since the read stops 3 residues before it. The chain employs TRBV5-1 and TRBJ2-3, with 11 bases lining up with TRBD2. CDR3 length: 15 amino acids. V trimming: 2 bases; J trimming: 7 bases; junction bases outside the gene matches: 6. Germline CDR1 is SGHRS and CDR2 is YFSETQ. CDR3 in amino acids: CASSFAGTSGNTQYF. The covered CDR3 bases are TGCGCCAGCAGCTTCGCCGGGACTAGCGGAAATACG.

This clone has a count of ten or more. The sequence runs out 3 residues before the end of the CDR3; the remainder is reconstructed from the germline J gene. This chain joins TRBV9 and TRBJ2-3; 7 bases align to TRBD2. The CDR3 consists of 19 residues. Germline CDR1 reads SGDLS; CDR2 reads YYNGEE. Germline trimming cut 1 base from V and 6 bases from J; bases unmatched to any gene: 20. This chain's CDR3 is CASSVPLVLREPAGDTQYF. The CDR3 DNA, read in part, is TGTGCCAGCAGCGTACCTCTGGTGTTGCGGGAGCCTGCCGGGGATACG.